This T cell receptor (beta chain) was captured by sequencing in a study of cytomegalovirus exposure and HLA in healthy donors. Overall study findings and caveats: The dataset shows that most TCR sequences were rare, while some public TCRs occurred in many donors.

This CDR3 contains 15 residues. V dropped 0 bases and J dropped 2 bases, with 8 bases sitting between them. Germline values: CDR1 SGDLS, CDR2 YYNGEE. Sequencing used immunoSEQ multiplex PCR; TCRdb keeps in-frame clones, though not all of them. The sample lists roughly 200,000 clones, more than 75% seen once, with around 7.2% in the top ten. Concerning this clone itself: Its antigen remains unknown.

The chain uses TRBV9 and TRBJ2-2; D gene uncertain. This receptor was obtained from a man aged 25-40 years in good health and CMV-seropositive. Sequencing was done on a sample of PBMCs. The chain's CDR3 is CASSVGADNTGELFF. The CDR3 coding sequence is TGTGCCAGCAGCGTAGGAGCAGACAACACCGGGGAGCTGTTTTTT.